The 18 T cell receptor beta chains below come from one sample, sequenced in a study of CD8+CD57+ T cells in acquired aplastic anemia. Using genomic DNA as the template, TCR beta VDJ and CDR3 profiling was carried out. TCRdb reprocessed the reads via MiXCR and lists one record per CDR3 protein. This sample yields under 200,000 distinct CDR3 sequences, of which roughly 48% are seen a single time; 0.9% to 1.2% belongs to the top ten. Sequenced input: sorted CD4+, CD8+, or CD8+CD57+ T cells (not recorded which) from PBMCs. These receptors were collected from a human donor in good health.

For the CDR3, the DNA is TGTGCCAGCAGCCTGAGACAGGGGCTAGAGACCCAGTACTTC. Amino acid sequence: CASSLRQGLETQYF. The chain combines TRBV7-8 with TRBJ2-5; 8 bases match TRBD1. CDR3 size: 14 residues. The germline V gene encodes CDR1 SGHVS and CDR2 FQNEAQ. V dropped 5 bases and J dropped 4; count of bases not matched to a gene: 6. Drawing the rest from reference TRBV7-8 and TRBJ2-5, the complete variable domain is GAGVSQSPRYKVAKRGQDVALRCDPISGHVSLFWYQQALGQGPEFLTYFQNEAQLDKSGLPSDRFFAERPEGSVSTLKIQRTQQEDSAVYLCASSLRQGLETQYFGPGTRLLVL.

This clonotype appeared once. The rearrangement joins TRBV9 to TRBJ2-3; 7 bases are a match to TRBD1. This CDR3 comprises 17 residues. After removal of 0 bases from V and 3 bases from J, the junction contained 10 bases not matched to a gene. Germline V gene sequence: CDR1 SGDLS, CDR2 YYNGEE. This chain's CDR3 is CASSVVENWGQTDTQYF. The CDR3 DNA reads as TGTGCCAGCAGCGTAGTCGAGAATTGGGGACAGACAGATACGCAGTATTTT.

This clonotype came up many times. The gene calls are TRBV6-4 and TRBJ2-3; D remains unclear. This CDR3 spans 13 amino acids. Trimming took 0 bases from V and 4 from J, leaving 5 bases between them. Looked up from germline, CDR1 is MRHNA and CDR2 is SNTAGT. The CDR3 protein is CASSDSWADTQYF. The CDR3 DNA follows: TGTGCCAGCAGTGACTCTTGGGCAGATACGCAGTATTTT.

The CDR3 loop is CASSPAGGWGYTF. The DNA of the CDR3 is TGCGCCAGCAGCCCGGCGGGGGGCTGGGGCTACACCTTC. This chain uses TRBV5-1 with TRBJ1-2, with D possibly being TRBD1 (6 bases). The CDR3 sequence is 13 residues long. Germline-derived CDR1 and CDR2 are SGHRS and YFSETQ. The germline V and J ends were trimmed by 4 bases and 8 bases, with 15 bases remaining between them.

The chain carries TRBV2 and TRBJ1-6, with a weak D call TRBD1 (6 bases). The ends were cut back, 0 bases at V and 9 bases at J, with 15 bases in the middle. CDR1 is SNHLY, CDR2 FYNNEI, per germline. The CDR3 length is 16 residues. In DNA, the CDR3 is TGTGCCAGCAGTGAAGCGCTTACAGGGTCAGGTTCACCCCTCCACTTT. This gives the protein CASSEALTGSGSPLHF.

At least ten counts were recorded for this clonotype. The chain links TRBV20-1 to TRBJ2-3; 9 positions match TRBD2. The CDR3 is 18 amino acids. V shed 5 bases, J shed 1 base, and the junction held 16 bases outside the gene matches. CDR1 is DFQATT and CDR2 is SNEGSKA in the germline V gene (reference sequence). This CDR3 is CSAPAAGGEGGGTDTQYF. The CDR3 region has the DNA TGCAGTGCTCCGGCAGCGGGAGGTGAAGGTGGGGGCACAGATACGCAGTATTTT.

The chain recombines TRBV3-1 with TRBJ1-4; D gene ambiguous. CDR3 length: 15 amino acids. Germline V gene data show CDR1 as LGHDT and CDR2 as YNNKEL (reference sequence). The V and J ends lost 1 base and 4 bases respectively, with 10 bases between them. In DNA, the CDR3 is TGTGCCAGCAGCCAAGTCGGGGTGGTTAATGAAAAACTGTTTTTT. It translates to CASSQVGVVNEKLFF.

J is TRBJ2-7 and V is TRBV15; 9 bases fit TRBD2. This CDR3 region has 16 residues. Trimming cost V 0 bases and J 2 bases; bases outside gene matches: 5. In germline, CDR1 is LNHNV, CDR2 YYDKDF (reference sequence). Written as DNA, the CDR3 is TGTGCCACCAGCAGAGATTGGCCTAGCGGGGCCTACGAGCAGTACTTC. Residues: CATSRDWPSGAYEQYF.

This chain joins TRBV7-3 and TRBJ2-7; D is perhaps TRBD1 (5 bases). V gave up 4 bases and J gave up 7 bases, with 14 bases separating them. CDR1 and CDR2 from the germline V gene are SGHTA and FQGTGA. CDR3 length: 13 amino acids. Here the CDR3 reads CASSSPGIQEQYF. The CDR3, as DNA: TGTGCCAGCAGCTCACCAGGGATACAGGAGCAGTACTTC.

In its sample, this clonotype was seen many times. This chain links TRBV11-2 with TRBJ2-3; 10 positions match TRBD2. The CDR3 has 16 amino acids. Germline CDR1 is SGHAT and CDR2 is FQNNGV. The ends lost 1 base at V and 4 bases at J; junction bases unmatched: 5. The CDR3 sequence is CASSLVLAGAADTQYF. For the CDR3, the DNA is TGTGCCAGCAGCTTAGTCCTAGCGGGAGCGGCAGATACGCAGTATTTT.

The chain combines TRBV5-1 with TRBJ1-1; maybe TRBD1 (5 bases). V lost 4 bases, J lost 2 bases, and 12 bases lay in between. The germline V gene encodes CDR1 SGHRS and CDR2 YFSETQ. The CDR3 has 14 amino acids. CDR3 residues: CASSGGDGNTEAFF. CDR3 DNA: TGCGCCAGCAGCGGGGGGGACGGTAACACTGAAGCTTTCTTT. The full variable domain, rest sourced from reference TRBV5-1 and TRBJ1-1, is KAGVTQTPRYLIKTRGQQVTLSCSPISGHRSVSWYQQTPGQGLQFLFEYFSETQRNKGNFPGRFSGRQFSNSRSEMNVSTLELGDSALYLCASSGGDGNTEAFFGQGTRLTVV.

This clonotype was detected a few times. The J gene is TRBJ1-5, the V gene TRBV28; D gene unclear. V shed 2 bases and J shed 4 bases, with 12 bases lying between them. The CDR3 runs 15 residues. The germline CDR1 and CDR2 sequences are MDHEN and SYDVKM. This CDR3 is CASSLSGRANQPQHF. In DNA, the CDR3 is TGTGCCAGCAGTTTAAGCGGACGGGCAAATCAGCCCCAGCATTTT.

This clonotype was seen ten or more times. This chain uses TRBV29-1 with TRBJ1-1; D gene unclear. CDR1 SQVTM and CDR2 ANQGSEA come from the germline V gene. The CDR3 runs to 13 residues. V dropped 7 bases and J dropped 4 bases, with 16 bases sitting between them. Written as DNA, the CDR3 is TGCAGCGCACGGACGGACCCAGTCACTGAAGCTTTCTTT. Amino acid sequence: CSARTDPVTEAFF. The complete variable domain, with remaining parts taken from reference TRBV29-1 and TRBJ1-1, reads SAVISQKPSRDICQRGTSLTIQCQVDSQVTMMFWYRQQPGQSLTLIATANQGSEATYESGFVIDKFPISRPNLTFSTLTVSNMSPEDSSIYLCSARTDPVTEAFFGQGTRLTVV.

This clonotype was counted many times. This chain joins TRBV25-1 and TRBJ2-2, with D uncertain. V was trimmed by 3 bases and J by 7 bases, leaving 9 bases between them. The CDR3 loop spans 13 amino acids. Germline V lookup: CDR1 MGHDK, CDR2 SYGVNS. This chain's CDR3 is CASSDRAGGELFF. The CDR3 region has the DNA TGTGCCAGCAGTGATCGGGCCGGCGGGGAGCTGTTTTTT.

The table lists this clonotype with a count of one. The chain uses TRBV7-9 and TRBJ2-3; D possibly corresponds to TRBD2 (5 bases). Per germline, CDR1 SEHNR and CDR2 FQNEAQ (reference sequence). Trimming removed 4 bases at V and 4 bases at J, with 9 bases between. CDR3 length: 13 amino acids. The DNA of the CDR3 is TGTGCCAGCAGCTCGCGGAGGCCAGATACGCAGTATTTT. It translates to CASSSRRPDTQYF. The full variable domain, its missing parts supplied by reference TRBV7-9 and TRBJ2-3, is DTGVSQNPRHKITKRGQNVTFRCDPISEHNRLYWYRQTLGQGPEFLTYFQNEAQLEKSRLLSDRFSAERPKGSFSTLEIQRTEQGDSAMYLCASSSRRPDTQYFGPGTRLTVL.

This clonotype was seen repeatedly, ten times or more. V and J are TRBV24-1 and TRBJ2-1; D call uncertain. Looked up from germline, CDR1 is KGHDR and CDR2 is SFDVKD. The V end lost 0 bases, the J end lost 7 bases, and 12 bases lay between the germline ends. The CDR3 runs 15 residues. CDR3 sequence reads: CATSDLQLGGNEQFF. For the CDR3, the DNA is TGTGCCACCAGTGATTTGCAGCTCGGCGGTAATGAGCAGTTCTTC.

The chain couples TRBV2 to TRBJ2-1; TRBD1 matches 10 bases. The junction had 10 bases not matched to a gene; V was cut back by 11 bases and J by 3 bases. The CDR3 spans 15 residues. In germline, CDR1 is SNHLY, CDR2 FYNNEI. The DNA for the CDR3 is TGTGCCGGCGGTCCGGGACAGGGGAGCTACAATGAGCAGTTCTTC. Its protein is CAGGPGQGSYNEQFF.

This clonotype was counted at least ten times. The rearrangement joins TRBV29-1 to TRBJ2-7; TRBD1 is a possible D gene (6 bases). The CDR3 extends over 12 amino acids. Trimming pared 4 bases from V and 3 bases from J, leaving 10 bases between. Germline V gene sequence: CDR1 SQVTM, CDR2 ANQGSEA. CDR3 coding DNA: TGCAGCGTTGTAGACAGGAACTACGAGCAGTACTTC. Residues: CSVVDRNYEQYF.